The 27 T cell receptor beta chains below were found in one sample sequenced in a study of cytomegalovirus exposure and HLA in healthy donors. 60 Vbeta and 13 Jbeta primers were used in PCR. TCRdb keeps only in-frame clones here, not all; method: immunoSEQ multiplex PCR. The sample gives about 140,000 clones, around four fifths of which show up once; about 2.9% is in the top ten. Sample: PBMCs. The receptors were gathered from a female donor in good health and CMV-seronegative.

The V gene is TRBV30, the J gene TRBJ2-7, with D possibly being TRBD2 (6 bases). CDR3 length equals 15 residues. Trimming cost V 1 base and J 4 bases, with 17 bases left between them. The germline gives CDR1 GTSNPN, CDR2 SVGIG (reference sequence). The CDR3 DNA is TGTGCCTGGAGTGCGGGACTGCAATCGTTTTACGAGCAGTACTTC. This codes for CAWSAGLQSFYEQYF.

V is TRBV23-1 and J is TRBJ2-1; 7 bases line up with TRBD2. Being an ORF, TRBV23-1 has a function that is uncertain. The CDR3 spans 13 residues. V lost 10 bases to trimming and J lost 9 bases; unmatched junction nucleotides: 12. The CDR3 DNA reads TGCGCCACCCCTCTCCCGCGGGAGTGTGAGCAGTTCTTC. This encodes CATPLPRECEQFF.

As to this clone: This sample also contains other DNA sequences that code for the same CDR3. The rearrangement uses TRBV4-2 and TRBJ1-2; possibly TRBD1 for D (5 bases). V was trimmed by 0 bases and J by 2 bases, leaving 10 bases between them. Germline loops: CDR1 LGHNA, CDR2 YNFKEQ. The CDR3 is 15 amino acids. The CDR3 here is CASSQDRGENYGYTF. CDR3 nucleotide sequence: TGTGCCAGCAGCCAAGATAGGGGTGAGAACTATGGCTACACCTTC.

V gene TRBV7-2 combines with J gene TRBJ1-4; 8 bases are a match to TRBD1. The ends lost 5 bases at V and 6 bases at J; junction bases unmatched: 8. This CDR3 spans 15 amino acids. Germline V gene lookup returns CDR1 SGHTA and CDR2 FQGNSA. The CDR3 region has the DNA TGTGCCAGCAGCCCTCAGGGGGCGGGTCATGAAAAACTGTTTTTT. This encodes CASSPQGAGHEKLFF.

V and J are TRBV11-2 and TRBJ2-7, with TRBD1 matching 9 bases. This CDR3 comprises 12 residues. J lost 13 bases, V lost 4 bases, and 8 bases had no gene match. Germline V gene data show CDR1 as SGHAT and CDR2 as FQNNGV. The CDR3 loop reads CASSWPGTGKYF. The DNA for the CDR3 is TGTGCCAGCAGCTGGCCAGGGACAGGGAAATACTTC.

The chain joins TRBV6-6 to TRBJ1-1; D remains unclear. This CDR3 is built from 14 residues. Looked up from germline, CDR1 is MNHNY and CDR2 is SVGAGI (reference sequence). Between the trimmed V and J ends, which lost 6 bases and 1 base, there was a span of 12 bases. The CDR3 bases are TGTGCCAGCAGGTGGCGCGGAGAGAACACTGAAGCTTTCTTT. Its translation: CASRWRGENTEAFF.

This clone was counted once. The V call is TRBV29-1, the J call TRBJ1-2; D remains ambiguous. Trimming left V 4 bases short and J 7 bases short, with 13 bases between. Germline V lookup: CDR1 SQVTM, CDR2 ANQGSEA. The CDR3 runs 12 residues. CDR3 sequence (DNA): TGCAGCGTTGGAGAGGGAGTGGGTGGCTACACCTTC. Its translation is CSVGEGVGGYTF.

The chain has TRBV1 and TRBJ2-1; TRBD2, the table's D call, was not compared with the DNA. TRBV1 is annotated as a pseudogene. The CDR3 has 17 amino acids. The CDR3 reads CTSSEGTTSGGDNEQFF. The CDR3 DNA follows: TGCACCAGCAGCGAGGGCACGACTAGCGGGGGGGACAATGAGCAGTTCTTC.

The rearrangement uses TRBV7-2 and TRBJ1-4; 8 nucleotides agree with TRBD1. J was trimmed by 6 bases and V by 4 bases; bases with no gene match: 10. CDR1 is SGHTA and CDR2 is FQGNSA in the germline V gene. This CDR3 comprises 16 residues. CDR3 loop: CASSSRTGTGYEKLFF. CDR3 in DNA: TGTGCCAGCAGCTCCAGAACCGGGACAGGTTATGAAAAACTGTTTTTT.

J is TRBJ2-3 and V is TRBV13, with 12 bases aligning to TRBD2. From germline, CDR1 is PRHDT and CDR2 FYEKMQ (reference sequence). V gave up 2 bases and J gave up 2 bases; unmatched junction bases: 5. CDR3 length: 17 residues. CDR3 sequence: CASSLLGLAGSTDTQYF. The CDR3 DNA reads TGTGCCAGCAGCTTACTCGGACTAGCGGGGTCCACAGATACGCAGTATTTT.

This sequence joins TRBV19 and TRBJ1-5; D is possibly TRBD1 (6 bases). The V end lost 5 bases, the J end lost 0 bases, and 20 bases lay between the germline ends. Per the germline V gene, CDR1 is LNHDA and CDR2 is SQIVND (reference sequence). The CDR3 has 18 amino acids. CDR3: CASSAGQTNFFSNQPQHF. In DNA, the CDR3 is TGTGCCAGTAGTGCCGGACAGACAAACTTTTTTAGCAATCAGCCCCAGCATTTT.

J is TRBJ1-5 and V is TRBV2; 7 positions match TRBD1. The CDR3 is 14 amino acids. With 5 bases clipped from V and 6 bases from J, the junction kept 7 bases outside the gene matches. The germline gives CDR1 SNHLY, CDR2 FYNNEI. The CDR3 loop reads CASSFDRDRQPQHF. The DNA for the CDR3 is TGTGCCAGCAGTTTCGACAGGGATCGTCAGCCCCAGCATTTT.

The chain employs TRBV25-1 and TRBJ1-1; TRBD1 matches 7 bases. CDR1 is MGHDK, CDR2 SYGVNS, per germline. The ends lost 5 bases at V and 1 base at J; junction bases unmatched: 4. The CDR3 has 14 amino acids. CDR3: CASSRQGPNTEAFF. The CDR3 DNA reads TGTGCCAGCAGTAGACAGGGCCCGAACACTGAAGCTTTCTTT.

The chain combines TRBV5-1 with TRBJ2-5; D might be TRBD2 (6 bases). The assigned J gene may be wrong: the sequence end matches TRBJ2-7 better. This CDR3 spans 16 amino acids. Germline CDR1 SGHRS, CDR2 YFSETQ. The DNA for the CDR3 is TGCGCCAGCAGCTTTAGTGGGACGGGGGTAATGTACGAGCAGTACTTC. It yields the protein CASSFSGTGVMYEQYF.

This clone came up a few times. The chain uses TRBV4-2 and TRBJ1-2, with 8 positions matching TRBD1. V gave up 3 bases and J gave up 7 bases; unmatched junction bases: 1. The CDR3 length is 12 residues. Germline-derived CDR1 and CDR2 are LGHNA and YNFKEQ. The CDR3 loop is CASSHTGGGYTF. The DNA of the CDR3 is TGTGCCAGCAGCCATACAGGGGGTGGCTACACCTTC.

The chain employs TRBV10-3 and TRBJ1-5; D unclear. Per germline, CDR1 ENHRY and CDR2 SYGVKD. There are 16 residues in the CDR3. The V and J ends lost 3 bases and 2 bases respectively, with 14 bases between them. The chain's CDR3 is CAISEPSGVGNQPQHF. DNA of the CDR3: TGTGCCATCAGTGAACCATCCGGGGTCGGCAATCAGCCCCAGCATTTT.

The chain couples TRBV6-5 to TRBJ1-4; 7 bases agree with TRBD1. Germline loops: CDR1 MNHEY, CDR2 SVGAGI. J lost 4 bases, V lost 6 bases, and 8 bases had no gene match. The CDR3 spans 15 residues. DNA of the CDR3: TGTGCCAGCAGCCCCGAGGGACAGTTTAATGAAAAACTGTTTTTT. This sequence encodes CASSPEGQFNEKLFF.

This clone was recorded a few times. The chain uses TRBV5-1 and TRBJ1-1; D unresolved. The germline V gene encodes CDR1 SGHRS and CDR2 YFSETQ. V gave up 4 bases and J gave up 1 base, with 5 bases separating them. The CDR3 has 12 amino acids. The CDR3 coding sequence is TGCGCCAGCAGCGCCGGGAACACTGAAGCTTTCTTT. It codes for CASSAGNTEAFF.

CDR3 in DNA: TGTGCCACCAGCAGAGGGACAGGGTTTTTGAACACTGAAGCTTTCTTT. Amino acids: CATSRGTGFLNTEAFF. The rearrangement uses TRBV15 and TRBJ1-1; 8 bases line up with TRBD1. Germline CDR1 reads LNHNV; CDR2 reads YYDKDF (reference sequence). The V segment lost 1 base and the J segment 0 bases; nucleotides outside the gene matches: 4. The CDR3 loop spans 16 amino acids.

The table lists this clone with a few counts. The chain uses TRBV7-3 and TRBJ2-7; perhaps TRBD2 as D (5 bases). The germline V gene has CDR1 SGHTA and CDR2 FQGTGA. This CDR3 is built from 14 residues. V lost 0 bases and J 2 bases, leaving 8 bases between the germline ends. The CDR3 nucleotides are TGTGCCAGCAGCTTAACCAGCGGAGCCTACGAGCAGTACTTC. Translating it yields CASSLTSGAYEQYF.

This clone was seen more than once but under ten times. J is TRBJ2-3 and V is TRBV6-1; 7 nucleotides line up with TRBD1. This CDR3 comprises 15 residues. Trimming took 3 bases from V and 2 from J; bases not matched to a gene: 5. From germline, CDR1 is MNHNS and CDR2 SASEGT. For the CDR3, the DNA is TGTGCCAGCAGTGACGAGGGGGCCGCCACAGATACGCAGTATTTT. The encoded protein is CASSDEGAATDTQYF.

This chain uses TRBV30 with TRBJ1-5, with D maybe TRBD1 (5 bases). V lost 2 bases and J 6 bases, leaving 17 bases between the germline ends. The CDR3 consists of 15 residues. Per germline, CDR1 GTSNPN and CDR2 SVGIG (reference sequence). This chain's CDR3 is CAWSLFGGRSQPQHF. The CDR3, as DNA: TGTGCCTGGAGTCTCTTCGGGGGTAGGAGTCAGCCCCAGCATTTT.

The chain carries TRBV29-1 and TRBJ1-2; 7 nucleotides agree with TRBD1. The CDR3 runs 13 residues. Germline-derived CDR1 and CDR2 are SQVTM and ANQGSEA. V gave up 7 bases and J gave up 5 bases; unmatched junction bases: 10. Here the CDR3 reads CSARGQERYGYTF. The CDR3 DNA reads as TGCAGCGCCCGAGGACAGGAAAGATATGGCTACACCTTC.

The gene calls are TRBV27 and TRBJ2-1, with 11 bases lining up with TRBD2. Germline V lookup: CDR1 MNHEY, CDR2 SMNVEV (reference sequence). The V segment lost 6 bases and the J segment 6 bases; nucleotides outside the gene matches: 4. The CDR3 extends over 14 amino acids. The CDR3 sequence is CASRLAGVGNEQFF. The CDR3 DNA reads TGTGCCAGCAGACTAGCGGGGGTGGGCAATGAGCAGTTCTTC.

The rearrangement uses TRBV5-1 and TRBJ2-5; 7 bases are shared with TRBD1. The CDR3 covers 13 residues. Germline CDR1 SGHRS, CDR2 YFSETQ. The trim removed 1 base at V and 3 bases at J, leaving 0 bases unmatched. In DNA, the CDR3 is TGCGCCAGCAGCTTGCAGGGGGAAGAGACCCAGTACTTC. It encodes CASSLQGEETQYF.

The CDR3 loop is CASSLPGTDNSPLHF. CDR3 bases: TGCGCCAGCAGCTTGCCCGGGACAGATAATTCACCCCTCCACTTT. The gene calls are TRBV5-1 and TRBJ1-6; 7 bases fit TRBD1. In germline, CDR1 is SGHRS, CDR2 YFSETQ. Trimming removed 1 base from V and 5 bases from J; junction bases left unmatched: 3. The CDR3 has 15 residues.

This chain uses TRBV27 with TRBJ2-5; 14 bases agree with TRBD2. The CDR3 has 21 residues. The germline V gene encodes CDR1 MNHEY and CDR2 SMNVEV (reference sequence). V was clipped by 2 bases and J by 2 bases; unmatched bases: 16. CDR3 protein: CASSLRGTTSGRGGLQETQYF. The DNA for the CDR3 is TGTGCCAGCAGTTTAAGGGGCACGACTAGCGGGAGGGGTGGGTTACAAGAGACCCAGTACTTC.